This TCR beta chain stems from a study of T-cell reconstitution after alpha-beta-depleted transplantation in children. Study-level findings and limits: T-cell numbers and diversity, one year after transplant, stemmed largely from T cells that were newly produced. About two months after transplant, alpha-beta T cells reportedly came from several hundred expanded graft clones.

Preparation of the TCRbeta library used unique molecular identifiers. TCRdb re-called the PCR reads with MiXCR, one entry per CDR3 protein. The sample shows 450,000 to 550,000 distinct CDR3 sequences, 11% of them seen only once. In the case of this clonotype: Antigen specificity is unknown.

The CDR3 covers 13 residues. Trimming pared 2 bases from V and 7 bases from J, leaving 8 bases between. Looked up from germline, CDR1 is LGHDT and CDR2 is YNNKEL (reference sequence). The input for sequencing was PBMCs, mostly from graft donor cells, taken 180 days after TCRalphabeta/CD19-depleted stem cell transplant. The receptor was isolated from a female patient aged 2-10 years who had a stem cell transplant for aplastic anemia, so the T cells may come from the graft donor. This chain links TRBV3-1 with TRBJ2-2; D is uncertain. This CDR3 is CASSQWAVGELFF. CDR3 coding DNA: TGTGCCAGCAGCCAATGGGCCGTCGGGGAGCTGTTTTTT.